A selection of T cell receptor beta chains follows, all from one sample in a study of T-cell memory formation after mild COVID-19. TCRdb analysed the 5' RACE reads with MiXCR anew, one entry per CDR3 protein. The repertoire consists of about 240,000 distinct CDR3 sequences, with 8.5% to 9.5% occurring once and the leading ten covering 20% to 25%. The sample taken for sequencing was PBMCs or a T cell subset sorted from them (not recorded which). These receptors came from a young man who had mild COVID-19 (a few samples of this study predate the infection). Cell type and time point are not known. Both conserved end residues are part of each CDR3. Fields, in order: J gene, clone size, D gene, V gene, CDR3 protein, CDR3 DNA. A D gene is named only where the DNA matches it firmly. Part of the rows lack a size; the others show once, few, many or a class for expanded clones.

>TRBJ2-3|-|-|TRBV20-1
CSATDRFRTDTQYF
TGCAGTGCTACAGACAGGTTTCGCACAGATACGCAGTATTTT
>TRBJ2-3|-|-|TRBV7-2
CASSFSLAQTDTQYF
TGTGCCAGCAGCTTCTCCCTGGCTCAGACAGATACGCAGTATTTT
>TRBJ2-3|-|-|TRBV7-2
CASSDTSLTQYF
TGTGCCAGCAGCGACACTAGCCTTACGCAGTATTTT
>TRBJ2-2|many|-|TRBV4-3
CASSLGDDTGELFF
TGCGCCAGCAGCCTCGGGGACGACACCGGGGAGCTGTTTTTT
>TRBJ1-5|few|-|TRBV27
CASSPLLSNQPQHF
TGTGCCAGCTCACCGCTCCTTAGCAATCAGCCCCAGCATTTT
>TRBJ2-1|-|TRBD2|TRBV9
CASSVAPGGRINEQFF
TGTGCCAGCAGCGTAGCTCCGGGAGGAAGGATTAATGAGCAGTTCTTC
>TRBJ2-4|few|TRBD2|TRBV12-3/TRBV12-4
CASAPGLGENIQYF
TGTGCCAGCGCGCCGGGACTAGGGGAAAACATTCAGTACTTC
>TRBJ1-2|many|-|TRBV5-1
CASSPPGNYGYTF
TGCGCCAGCAGCCCCCCAGGCAACTATGGCTACACCTTC
>TRBJ2-1|-|-|TRBV5-1
CASSFRVSPNEQFF
TGCGCCAGCAGCTTTAGGGTCAGTCCCAATGAGCAGTTCTTC
>TRBJ1-1|few|-|TRBV5-1
CASSYTTNTEAFF
TGCGCCAGCAGCTACACAACGAACACTGAAGCTTTCTTT
>TRBJ2-1|-|TRBD2|TRBV7-2
CASSPQLTSGGYNEQFF
TGTGCCAGCAGCCCACAGTTAACTAGCGGGGGGTACAATGAGCAGTTCTTC
>TRBJ1-1|-|-|TRBV6-5
CASSYYGGTEAFF
TGTGCCAGCAGTTATTATGGGGGGACTGAAGCTTTCTTT
>TRBJ2-3|-|-|TRBV7-8
CASSLELGWTDTQYF
TGTGCCAGCAGCTTAGAGTTAGGGTGGACAGATACGCAGTATTTT
>TRBJ2-7|few|-|TRBV2
CASSELGADYEQYF
TGTGCCAGCAGTGAATTGGGGGCGGACTACGAGCAGTACTTC
>TRBJ2-2|-|-|TRBV5-4
CASSLGENTGELFF
TGTGCCAGCTCCCTTGGGGAGAACACCGGGGAGCTGTTTTTT
>TRBJ2-1|-|-|TRBV11-3
CASSLDYGYNEQFF
TGTGCCAGCAGCTTAGATTACGGTTACAATGAGCAGTTCTTC
>TRBJ2-7|few|TRBD1|TRBV7-6
CASSEVVQGVLSEQYF
TGTGCCAGCAGCGAGGTTGTCCAGGGGGTTTTAAGCGAGCAGTACTTC
>TRBJ2-3|few|-|TRBV27
CASSYGPSPNTQYF
TGTGCCAGCAGTTACGGGCCCTCACCCAATACGCAGTATTTT
>TRBJ1-1|-|-|TRBV6-4
CASRQGLNTEAFF
TGTGCCAGCAGACAGGGTTTGAACACTGAAGCTTTCTTT
>TRBJ2-1|few|-|TRBV7-2
CASFSRAVPLYNEQFF
TGTGCCAGCTTCAGTAGGGCCGTCCCCCTCTACAATGAGCAGTTCTTC